Below, 15 T cell receptor beta chains from the same sample are listed, as sequenced in a study of blood T cell repertoires in COVID-19 (dated by TCRdb to 2018 to 2020). The library was made by the immunoSEQ multiplex PCR assay. As stored in TCRdb, this immuneACCESS dataset retains in-frame rearrangements with V and J assigned. A fraction of the clones does not appear; measured against another copy, unresolved V genes explain less than half of the discrepancy, and the remainder lacks a known reason. The sample yields some 100,000 clones; 75% to 85% were counted once. In total, the top ten clones hold 10% of the sample. Sequenced material: peripheral blood. Receptors were obtained from a human donor in a cohort sampled during active COVID-19.

The V gene is TRBV4-3, the J gene TRBJ1-5; D gene unclear. The CDR3 consists of 16 residues. Trimming shortened V by 0 bases and J by 3 bases, and 12 bases separated the two germline ends. Germline V CDR1 and CDR2: LGHNA, YSLEER. The CDR3 is CASSQDAGNDNQPQHF. The CDR3 bases are TGCGCCAGCAGCCAAGATGCCGGGAATGACAATCAGCCCCAGCATTTT.

The chain couples TRBV28 to TRBJ2-3, with 9 bases identical to TRBD2. V shed 3 bases and J 6 bases; nucleotides not matched to a gene: 10. The germline V gene has CDR1 MDHEN and CDR2 SYDVKM. The CDR3 covers 16 residues. The CDR3 DNA sequence: TGTGCCAGCAGTTTTCCGGCGGGAGGGCATTGGGATACGCAGTATTTT. Translating it yields CASSFPAGGHWDTQYF.

This chain connects TRBV19 to TRBJ1-5; 7 bases line up with TRBD1. The CDR3 has 16 residues. CDR1 is LNHDA, CDR2 SQIVND, per germline (reference sequence). Trimming cost V 4 bases and J 1 base; bases outside gene matches: 7. In DNA form, the CDR3 reads TGTGCCAGTAGTACAACCGGGACAGCAAGCAATCAGCCCCAGCATTTT. Translated: CASSTTGTASNQPQHF.

This sequence joins TRBV4-3 and TRBJ2-1, with TRBD2 matching over 12 bases. Trimming cost V 1 base and J 9 bases; bases outside gene matches: 13. The CDR3 has 18 amino acids. Germline loops: CDR1 LGHNA, CDR2 YSLEER. CDR3 DNA sequence: TGCGCCAGCAGCCAAGGAGGGCTAGCGGGGGGGCCCTTGAGTGAGCAGTTCTTC. Residues: CASSQGGLAGGPLSEQFF.

The chain uses TRBV19 and TRBJ2-3; 11 bases are shared with TRBD1. Germline V lookup: CDR1 LNHDA, CDR2 SQIVND (reference sequence). The CDR3 is 15 amino acids. V gave up 1 base and J gave up 5 bases; unmatched junction bases: 2. This CDR3 is CASSIGTGGIDTQYF. The CDR3 DNA reads as TGTGCCAGTAGTATAGGGACAGGGGGCATAGATACGCAGTATTTT.

The chain has TRBV11-3 and TRBJ2-1, with 9 positions matching TRBD1. CDR3 length: 13 residues. Looked up from germline, CDR1 is SGHNT and CDR2 is YENEEA. With 10 bases clipped from V and 5 bases from J, the junction kept 6 bases outside the gene matches. The CDR3 coding sequence is TGTGCCACCAGACAGGGGGGTAACAATGAGCAGTTCTTC. It yields the protein CATRQGGNNEQFF.

The chain employs TRBV7-6 and TRBJ2-5; the match to TRBD1 covers 8 bases. The trim removed 0 bases at V and 1 base at J, leaving 4 bases unmatched. The germline V gene encodes CDR1 SGHVS and CDR2 FNYEAQ. The CDR3 is made up of 16 amino acids. The CDR3, as DNA: TGTGCCAGCAGCTTAGCGACAGGGGTCCCCCAAGAGACCCAGTACTTC. Translation gives CASSLATGVPQETQYF.

This clone has a handful of counts. V and J are TRBV7-2 and TRBJ1-2; D is undetermined. This CDR3 is built from 12 residues. The germline CDR1 and CDR2 sequences are SGHTA and FQGNSA. V lost 2 bases to trimming and J lost 5 bases, with 6 bases between them. CDR3 protein: CASSLTAYGYTF. CDR3 DNA: TGTGCCAGCAGCTTAACAGCATATGGCTACACCTTC.

The V gene is TRBV9, the J gene TRBJ2-2, with 9 positions matching TRBD1. In germline, CDR1 is SGDLS, CDR2 YYNGEE. The CDR3 totals 15 residues. Germline trimming cut 4 bases from V and 3 bases from J; bases unmatched to any gene: 4. CDR3 sequence: CASSRNRGHTGELFF. The CDR3, as DNA: TGTGCCAGCAGCCGCAACAGGGGGCACACCGGGGAGCTGTTTTTT.

The chain carries TRBV30 and TRBJ1-2; 11 bases are shared with TRBD1. The CDR3 is 13 amino acids. Losses at the gene ends were 3 bases for V and 4 bases for J; bases not matched to a gene: 1. CDR1 and CDR2 from the germline V gene are GTSNPN and SVGIG (reference sequence). The DNA for the CDR3 is TGTGCCTGGAGAGGGACAGGGGGCTATGGCTACACCTTC. Translation: CAWRGTGGYGYTF.

The chain employs TRBV27 and TRBJ1-6; no definite D call. From germline, CDR1 is MNHEY and CDR2 SMNVEV (reference sequence). This CDR3 contains 13 residues. Trimming took off 6 bases at V and 6 bases at J, with 9 bases between the two ends. CDR3 DNA: TGTGCCAGCAGGAAGATTAGTAATTCACCCCTCCACTTT. This sequence encodes CASRKISNSPLHF.

This clone was recorded once. The chain employs TRBV4-3 and TRBJ1-2; the match to TRBD1 covers 8 bases. The CDR3 has 19 amino acids. The J segment lost 8 bases and the V segment lost 1 base, leaving 21 bases of the junction unmatched. Germline CDR1 reads LGHNA; CDR2 reads YSLEER. The CDR3 DNA is TGCGCCAGCAGCCAAGTAGATTTCGGCAGAGGACAGGGCCCCTCGGGCTACACCTTC. Its translation: CASSQVDFGRGQGPSGYTF.

The genes are TRBV19 and TRBJ2-1, with TRBD2 matching over 7 bases. CDR3 size: 18 residues. The ends lost 3 bases at V and 9 bases at J; junction bases unmatched: 20. Germline V CDR1 and CDR2: LNHDA, SQIVND (reference sequence). The CDR3 bases are TGTGCCAGTAGTATGATCCAGGGTGGGGCGGGAGCCGGTGGTGAGCAGTTCTTC. Its translation: CASSMIQGGAGAGGEQFF.

This rearrangement joins TRBV3-1 (or the pseudogene TRBV3-2) to TRBJ2-1, with D possibly being TRBD2 (7 bases). V was shortened by 7 bases and J by 5 bases, with 21 bases between the two germline ends. The germline V gene has CDR1 LGHDT and CDR2 YNNKEL (reference sequence). This CDR3 spans 16 amino acids. CDR3 in amino acids: CASTLRGGGGHNEQFF. CDR3 in DNA: TGTGCCAGCACCTTAAGAGGGGGGGGCGGCCACAATGAGCAGTTCTTC.

The rearrangement uses TRBV21-1 and TRBJ1-3; TRBD1, the table's D call, was not compared with the DNA. TRBV21-1 is described as a pseudogene. The CDR3 is made up of 17 amino acids. The CDR3 region has the DNA TGTGCCAGCAGCACGTGGCTTACGGCAGGGGCTGGAAACACCATATATTTT. Protein sequence: CASSTWLTAGAGNTIYF.